These 20 T cell receptor beta chains originate from one sample sequenced in a study of T cell responses to AZD1222 COVID-19 vaccine. The assay was immunoSEQ multiplex PCR, and TCRdb's table has in-frame clones only and misses some. This repertoire shows tens of thousands of clones, about four fifths found once; its top ten account for 26%. This specimen was peripheral blood, taken 28 days after the second AZD1222 dose. These receptors were collected from an adult who received the AZD1222 COVID-19 vaccine.

The chain couples TRBV18 to TRBJ2-6; D might be TRBD2 (5 bases). In germline, CDR1 is KGHSH, CDR2 LQKENI. Trimming stripped 3 bases from V and 3 bases from J, with 9 bases between. This CDR3 is 15 amino acids long. The CDR3 DNA sequence: TGTGCCAGCTCACCCCTCGGGGTTGGGGCCAACGTCCTGACTTTC. This translates into CASSPLGVGANVLTF.

V is TRBV4-1 and J is TRBJ2-7, with 11 bases identical to TRBD1. With 5 bases clipped from V and 6 bases from J, the junction kept 9 bases outside the gene matches. CDR1 is MGHRA, CDR2 YSYEKL, per germline. This CDR3 spans 15 amino acids. CDR3 in amino acids: CASSYAPGQGGEQYF. The CDR3 nucleotides are TGCGCCAGCAGCTATGCCCCGGGACAGGGGGGCGAGCAGTACTTC.

This clone was observed a single time. The chain's CDR3 is CAWNLGGIQPQHF. CDR3 nucleotides: TGTGCCTGGAACTTGGGGGGGATTCAGCCCCAGCATTTT. The chain carries TRBV30 and TRBJ1-5; D might be TRBD1 (5 bases). The CDR3 is made up of 13 amino acids. Trimming stripped 4 bases from V and 6 bases from J, with 13 bases between. CDR1 GTSNPN and CDR2 SVGIG come from the germline V gene (reference sequence).

The rearrangement uses TRBV19 and TRBJ2-5; 12 positions match TRBD2. The germline CDR1 and CDR2 sequences are LNHDA and SQIVND (reference sequence). The CDR3 loop spans 17 amino acids. V was clipped by 2 bases and J by 5 bases; unmatched bases: 9. CDR3 sequence: CASSILAGGPKRETQYF. CDR3 in DNA: TGTGCCAGTAGTATACTAGCGGGAGGGCCGAAGAGGGAGACCCAGTACTTC.

This clone has only one observation. The V and J genes are TRBV7-6 and TRBJ2-3, with D perhaps TRBD1 or TRBD2 (5 bases each). Germline-derived CDR1 and CDR2 are SGHVS and FNYEAQ. Trimming pared 5 bases from V and 2 bases from J, leaving 14 bases between. The length of the CDR3 is 15 residues. This CDR3 is CASSPLLGVTDTQYF. Written as DNA, the CDR3 is TGTGCCAGCAGCCCCTTATTGGGGGTCACAGATACGCAGTATTTT. Full variable domain (remainder filled in from reference TRBV7-6 and TRBJ2-3): GAGVSQSPRYKVTKRGQDVALRCDPISGHVSLYWYRQALGQGPEFLTYFNYEAQQDKSGLPNDRFSAERPEGSISTLTIQRTEQRDSAMYRCASSPLLGVTDTQYFGPGTRLTVL.

The chain employs TRBV2 and TRBJ2-7, with 15 bases identical to TRBD2. This CDR3 has 15 residues. The junction had 4 bases not matched to a gene; V was cut back by 4 bases and J by 6 bases. The germline gives CDR1 SNHLY, CDR2 FYNNEI. This chain's CDR3 is CASSGGGLAGGEQYF. As DNA, the CDR3 is TGTGCCAGCAGTGGAGGGGGACTAGCGGGAGGCGAGCAGTACTTC.

This clone was recorded once. The chain uses TRBV4-1 and TRBJ2-2, with D possibly TRBD1 on 6 matching bases. Looked up from germline, CDR1 is MGHRA and CDR2 is YSYEKL. V lost 1 base and J 4 bases, leaving 10 bases between the germline ends. This CDR3 is built from 15 residues. CDR3 DNA: TGCGCCAGCAGCCAAGGGGACACCATCACCGGGGAGCTGTTTTTT. Translating gives CASSQGDTITGELFF.

V is TRBV28 and J is TRBJ2-7, with 12 bases that match TRBD2. The CDR3 covers 15 residues. Trimming took 6 bases from V and 4 from J; bases not matched to a gene: 7. Germline values: CDR1 MDHEN, CDR2 SYDVKM. CDR3 sequence: CASRMTSGRLYEQYF. The DNA for the CDR3 is TGTGCCAGCAGAATGACTAGCGGGAGACTGTACGAGCAGTACTTC.

V is TRBV7-9 and J is TRBJ1-6; D is perhaps TRBD1 (5 bases). V lost 1 base and J 8 bases, leaving 12 bases between the germline ends. From germline, CDR1 is SEHNR and CDR2 FQNEAQ (reference sequence). The CDR3 covers 15 residues. The CDR3 reads CASSLGSRGDSPLHF. CDR3 nucleotides: TGTGCCAGCAGCTTAGGAAGCCGAGGGGATTCACCCCTCCACTTT.

The chain uses TRBV10-1 and TRBJ2-1, with D unresolved. Germline loops: CDR1 WNHNN, CDR2 SYGVQD (reference sequence). The length of the CDR3 is 12 residues. The germline V and J ends were trimmed by 4 bases and 8 bases, with 9 bases remaining between them. The CDR3 here is CASSGPNDEQFF. The CDR3 region has the DNA TGCGCCAGCAGTGGACCTAACGATGAGCAGTTCTTC.

The V call is TRBV28, the J call TRBJ1-5; D perhaps matches TRBD1 (5 bases). CDR1 is MDHEN and CDR2 is SYDVKM in the germline V gene. The CDR3 runs to 14 residues. Between the trimmed V and J ends, which lost 7 bases and 11 bases, there was a span of 21 bases. In nucleotides, the CDR3 is TGTGCCAGCACCAATCCCCAACCCGGCAGGGCCCAGCATTTT. Translated, it gives CASTNPQPGRAQHF.

V is TRBV12-3 or TRBV12-4 and J is TRBJ2-1; D unresolved. The length of the CDR3 is 13 residues. The V and J ends lost 2 bases and 6 bases respectively, with 8 bases between them. The CDR3 is CASSLLVGNEQFF. Written as DNA, the CDR3 is TGTGCCAGCAGTTTATTGGTAGGCAATGAGCAGTTCTTC.

This clone was found a few times. V usage is TRBV7-2 and J usage is TRBJ2-7, with D unclear. Germline CDR1 is SGHTA and CDR2 is FQGNSA. Trimming removed 4 bases from V and 6 bases from J, with 13 bases in between. This CDR3 is built from 13 residues. The CDR3 loop reads CASSSRPGGEQYF. The CDR3 DNA reads as TGTGCCAGCAGCTCTCGTCCCGGCGGCGAGCAGTACTTC.

This clone appeared a single time. The V gene is TRBV7-9, the J gene TRBJ1-6, with a possible D match to TRBD1 (5 bases). The germline V gene encodes CDR1 SEHNR and CDR2 FQNEAQ (reference sequence). CDR3 length: 16 amino acids. Trimming cost V 1 base and J 7 bases, with 14 bases left between them. CDR3 DNA sequence: TGTGCCAGCAGCTTAGGGGCCGGGACCCCAAATTCACCCCTCCACTTT. Amino acid sequence: CASSLGAGTPNSPLHF.

This clone was observed a few times. This sequence joins TRBV6-2 or TRBV6-3 and TRBJ2-3; 7 positions agree with TRBD1. CDR3 size: 15 residues. The J segment lost 5 bases and the V segment lost 6 bases, leaving 11 bases of the junction unmatched. Germline V gene sequence: CDR1 MNHEY, CDR2 SVGEGT. The CDR3 DNA sequence: TGTGCCAGCAGCCCCCAGACAGGGTTCAAAGATACGCAGTATTTT. It codes for CASSPQTGFKDTQYF.

The genes are TRBV7-9 and TRBJ2-5, with D perhaps matching TRBD2 (6 bases). CDR1 is SEHNR, CDR2 FQNEAQ, per germline (reference sequence). V shed 0 bases and J shed 5 bases, with 16 bases lying between them. This CDR3 region has 16 residues. CDR3 nucleotides: TGTGCCAGCAGCTTAGCGAGAGCGGCGGCGGGGGAGACCCAGTACTTC. Translation: CASSLARAAAGETQYF.

The rearrangement joins TRBV5-1 to TRBJ1-6, with a possible D match to TRBD1 (5 bases). The V and J ends lost 4 bases and 8 bases respectively, with 10 bases between them. CDR3 length: 13 amino acids. Germline CDR1 reads SGHRS; CDR2 reads YFSETQ. The CDR3 region has the DNA TGCGCCAGCAGCGACCAAGGGGATTCACCCCTCCACTTT. Its protein product is CASSDQGDSPLHF.

The rearrangement links TRBV9 to TRBJ2-1, with a weak D call TRBD1 (7 bases). The V end was cut by 4 bases, the J end by 3 bases, with 20 bases between. Germline loops: CDR1 SGDLS, CDR2 YYNGEE. The CDR3 extends over 17 amino acids. DNA for the CDR3: TGTGCCAGCAGCCCGCGGGAACCTAACAGGGGCTACAATGAGCAGTTCTTC. Translated, it gives CASSPREPNRGYNEQFF.

The gene calls are TRBV21-1 and TRBJ2-3; TRBD1 is the table's D call, not checked against the DNA. TRBV21-1 is assigned pseudogene status. This CDR3 is built from 16 residues. CDR3 nucleotide sequence: TGTGCCAGCAGCAAAAACCGAAACCCATTAACAGATATGCAGTATTTT. Its protein product is CASSKNRNPLTDMQYF.

CDR3 nucleotides: TGTGCCAGCTCACCGTCCGGACCTGGAAACACCATATATTTT. Translation: CASSPSGPGNTIYF. V usage is TRBV18 and J usage is TRBJ1-3; D gene ambiguous. Germline-derived CDR1 and CDR2 are KGHSH and LQKENI. The CDR3 covers 14 residues. Deletions cut 3 bases from V and 2 bases from J, with 8 bases between.